This TCR beta chain is from a study of T-cell memory formation after mild COVID-19. CDR3 length: 14 residues. Per the germline V gene, CDR1 is LNHNV and CDR2 is YYDKDF (reference sequence). V lost 3 bases and J lost 4; bases outside the gene matches: 4. TCRdb reprocessed the 5' RACE reads with MiXCR, giving one entry per CDR3 protein. This sample has fewer than 200,000 distinct CDR3 sequences, with 20% to 25% found just once. The sample taken for sequencing was PBMCs or a T cell subset sorted from them (not recorded which). The chain joins TRBV15 to TRBJ2-7; 9 bases are a match to TRBD1. The sequence was collected from an adult woman who had mild COVID-19 (a few samples of this study predate the infection). Cell type and time point are not known. The CDR3 region is CATSRWTGEYEQYF. In DNA form, the CDR3 reads TGTGCCACCAGCAGGTGGACAGGGGAGTACGAGCAGTACTTC.